The present entry profiles one T cell receptor (beta chain) with its context. Authors' methods: Amplification from reference gene primers served as the basis for estimated nucleated cell counts. Using immunoSEQ multiplex PCR, the repertoire was profiled, and TCRdb retains in-frame clones only, with some absent. V, J and clone size are taken as reported in that table, and D and trimming were inferred from the DNA itself. The table records 200,000 to 300,000 clones, 75% to 90% of them present only once. The record originates from a study of blood T cell repertoires in COVID-19. On the study more broadly: Specimens from acute and convalescent COVID-19 originated in the United States, Italy and Spain. PBMCs, B-cell-depleted T cells, or T cells were the source of the cDNA or gDNA that made up the material.

Germline assignment: CDR1 LNHDA and CDR2 SQIVND (reference sequence). The CDR3 extends over 13 amino acids. Trimming at V came to 6 bases and at J to 7 bases, leaving 4 bases not matched to a gene. The chain employs TRBV19 and TRBJ1-4; TRBD1 agrees at 8 bases. This sequence originates from a woman aged 40 to 50 with acute or convalescent COVID-19. The sample comprised peripheral blood. CDR3 region: CASRDRAGEKLFF. CDR3 DNA: TGTGCCAGTAGGGACAGGGCGGGTGAAAAACTGTTTTTT.